This record looks at one T cell receptor beta chain sequence and its context. Trimming stripped 2 bases from V and 2 bases from J, with 15 bases between. The CDR3 has 16 amino acids. In germline, CDR1 is SGHTA, CDR2 FQGNSA. This sample is part of a study of shared clonotypes between healthy human individuals. Produced via immunoSEQ multiplex PCR; TCRdb's table is partial and in-frame only. The sample consists of a few million clones, about 92% of them appearing once. The specimen sequenced was naive CD4+ T cells from PBMCs. The subset here: CD45RA+ positively selected. The receptor was isolated from a man aged 18 to 30 in good health. Some clones in this sample may be carry-over from other donors' samples. The chain joins TRBV7-2 to TRBJ2-5; D might be TRBD1 (6 bases). CDR3 loop: CASSLLGTGIQETQYF. The CDR3 coding sequence is TGTGCCAGCAGCTTACTAGGCACAGGGATACAAGAGACCCAGTACTTC.